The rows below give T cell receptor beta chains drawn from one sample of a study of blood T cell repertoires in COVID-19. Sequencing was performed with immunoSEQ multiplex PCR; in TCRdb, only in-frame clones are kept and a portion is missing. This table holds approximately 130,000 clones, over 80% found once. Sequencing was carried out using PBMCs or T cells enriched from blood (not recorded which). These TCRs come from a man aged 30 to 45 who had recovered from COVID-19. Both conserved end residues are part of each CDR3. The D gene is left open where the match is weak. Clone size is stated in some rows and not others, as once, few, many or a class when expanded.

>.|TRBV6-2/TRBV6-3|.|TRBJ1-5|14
CASSYGQGWQPQHF
TGTGCCAGCAGTTATGGGCAGGGGTGGCAGCCCCAGCATTTT
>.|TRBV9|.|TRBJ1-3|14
CASSGTVSGNTIYF
TGTGCCAGCAGCGGAACAGTATCTGGAAACACCATATATTTT
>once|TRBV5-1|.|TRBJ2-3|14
CASSTGLSADTQYF
TGCGCCAGCAGCACGGGACTGTCAGCAGATACGCAGTATTTT
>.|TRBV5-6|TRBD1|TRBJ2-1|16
CASSLAGGQGYNEQFF
TGTGCCAGCAGCTTGGCCGGGGGACAGGGGTACAATGAGCAGTTCTTC
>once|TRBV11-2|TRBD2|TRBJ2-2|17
CASSSSSGGRGSGELFF
TGTGCCAGCAGTTCCTCCAGCGGGGGAAGGGGATCCGGGGAGCTGTTTTTT
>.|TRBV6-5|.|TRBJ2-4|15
CASSVSPWPKNIQYF
TGTGCCAGTTCCGTCTCGCCCTGGCCCAAAAACATTCAGTACTTC
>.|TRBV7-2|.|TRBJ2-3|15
CASSSNRVSTDTQYF
TGTGCCAGCAGCTCCAACAGGGTATCCACAGATACGCAGTATTTT
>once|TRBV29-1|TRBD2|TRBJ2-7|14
CSVESAGVGYEQYF
TGCAGCGTTGAATCCGCGGGAGTTGGCTACGAGCAGTACTTC
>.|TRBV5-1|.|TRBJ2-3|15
CASSSDRKPTDTQYF
TGCGCCAGCAGCTCGGACAGAAAACCCACAGATACGCAGTATTTT
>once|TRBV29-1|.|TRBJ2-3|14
CSVAGVRGTDTQYF
TGCAGCGTTGCCGGGGTCCGGGGCACAGATACGCAGTATTTT
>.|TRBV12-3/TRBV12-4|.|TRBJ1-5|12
CASSFESLAQHF
TGTGCCAGCAGTTTCGAGAGTCTGGCCCAGCATTTT
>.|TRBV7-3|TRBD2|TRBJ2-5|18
CASSQDPPGLGYQETQYF
TGTGCCAGCAGCCAGGACCCTCCGGGACTAGGGTACCAAGAGACCCAGTACTTC
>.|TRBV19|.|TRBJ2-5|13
CASSMNREETQYF
TGTGCCAGTAGTATGAACAGGGAAGAGACCCAGTACTTC
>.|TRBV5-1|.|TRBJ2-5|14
CASSAGQGGATQYF
TGCGCCAGCAGCGCCGGACAGGGAGGGGCGACCCAGTACTTC
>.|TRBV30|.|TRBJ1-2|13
CAWSVRGGNGYTF
TGTGCCTGGAGTGTCCGGGGAGGAAATGGCTACACCTTC
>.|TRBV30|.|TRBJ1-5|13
CAWSGGSNQPQHF
TGTGCCTGGTCAGGAGGGAGCAATCAGCCCCAGCATTTT
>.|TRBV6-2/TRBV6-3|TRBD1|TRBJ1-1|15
CASSYGQGRNTEAFF
TGTGCCAGCAGTTACGGACAGGGGCGGAACACTGAAGCTTTCTTT
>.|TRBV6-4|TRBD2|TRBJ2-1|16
CASSGLAGLPYNEQFF
TGTGCCAGCAGCGGACTAGCGGGCCTACCTTACAATGAGCAGTTCTTC
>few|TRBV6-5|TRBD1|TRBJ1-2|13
CASSITGDRGYTF
TGTGCCAGCAGTATCACAGGGGACCGTGGCTACACCTTC
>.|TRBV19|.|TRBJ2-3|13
CASSPTGLDTQYF
TGTGCCAGTAGTCCCACAGGGCTGGATACGCAGTATTTT
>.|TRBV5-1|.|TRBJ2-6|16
CASSLAGISGANVLTF
TGCGCCAGCAGCTTGGCGGGAATCTCTGGGGCCAACGTCCTGACTTTC
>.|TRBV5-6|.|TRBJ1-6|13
CASSLWENSPLHF
TGTGCCAGCAGCTTATGGGAGAATTCACCCCTCCACTTT
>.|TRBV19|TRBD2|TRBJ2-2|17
CATTTAVAGVNTGELFF
TGTGCCACTACTACGGCGGTGGCGGGAGTAAACACCGGGGAGCTGTTTTTT
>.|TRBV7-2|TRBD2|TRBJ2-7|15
CASSLVRRELSEQYF
TGTGCCAGCAGCTTAGTGCGGCGGGAGCTCTCCGAGCAGTACTTC
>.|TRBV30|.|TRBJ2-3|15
CAWNRGLSSTDTQYF
TGTGCCTGGAATAGGGGCCTTTCCAGCACAGATACGCAGTATTTT
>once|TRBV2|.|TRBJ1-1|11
CASSVPIEAFF
TGTGCCAGCAGTGTCCCCATTGAAGCTTTCTTT
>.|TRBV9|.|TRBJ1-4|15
CASSVAIGSGEKLFF
TGTGCCAGCAGCGTAGCTATCGGGTCTGGGGAAAAACTGTTTTTT